This paragraph covers one T cell receptor (beta chain) sequence. Its antigen is not known. This sample was included in a study of cytomegalovirus exposure and HLA in healthy donors. Regarding the study as a whole: It was approximately 150 TCR beta chains that were listed as cytomegalovirus-associated. Despite most TCR sequences being rare, some public TCRs occurred in many donors.

The germline CDR1 and CDR2 sequences are MNHNY and SVGAGI (reference sequence). The CDR3 sequence is 15 residues long. Trimming removed 6 bases at V and 0 bases at J, with 14 bases between. Some clones are missing from TCRdb's copy, which holds only in-frame ones; the method was immunoSEQ multiplex PCR. Of about 160,000 clones in the sample, approximately 88% were seen once. The origin of this receptor is a man aged 25-45 years in good health and CMV-seropositive. Sequencing input: PBMCs. The gene calls are TRBV6-6 and TRBJ1-1, with a weak D call TRBD1 (6 bases). The CDR3 region is CASRTGGRMNTEAFF. CDR3 nucleotide sequence: TGTGCCAGCAGGACAGGAGGCCGCATGAACACTGAAGCTTTCTTT.